The 29 T cell receptor beta chains given below trace back to one sample, sequenced in a study of blood T cell repertoires in COVID-19. TCRdb keeps only in-frame clones here, not all; method: immunoSEQ multiplex PCR. The profile shows around 300,000 clones, almost 90% of them singletons. The specimen was PBMCs or T cells enriched from blood (not recorded which). All receptors derive from a woman aged 18-30 years with acute COVID-19.

The chain combines TRBV7-3 with TRBJ2-1; D perhaps matches TRBD2 (7 bases). V lost 5 bases and J lost 1, with 15 bases in between. In germline, CDR1 is SGHTA, CDR2 FQGTGA. This CDR3 has 16 residues. The CDR3 sequence: CASSPAAGASYNEQFF. The DNA of the CDR3 is TGTGCCAGCAGCCCGGCGGCGGGGGCATCCTACAATGAGCAGTTCTTC.

This chain joins TRBV9 and TRBJ2-4; D remains unclear. The germline V gene encodes CDR1 SGDLS and CDR2 YYNGEE. V lost 0 bases, J lost 7 bases, and 11 bases lay in between. This CDR3 contains 14 residues. The CDR3 loop is CASSVGSLRNIQYF. For the CDR3, the DNA is TGTGCCAGCAGCGTAGGATCCCTGAGGAACATTCAGTACTTC.

This clone has a single count. V is TRBV6-6 and J is TRBJ1-5; no clear D. Germline loops: CDR1 MNHNY, CDR2 SVGAGI (reference sequence). Trimming took 0 bases from V and 6 from J, leaving 6 bases between them. The CDR3 consists of 13 residues. CDR3 amino acids: CASSYSFLQPQHF. The CDR3 DNA reads as TGTGCCAGCAGTTACTCGTTCCTTCAGCCCCAGCATTTT.

V and J are TRBV27 and TRBJ1-6; 7 bases fit TRBD1. The ends lost 6 bases at V and 7 bases at J; junction bases unmatched: 6. The CDR3 has 14 amino acids. Germline-derived CDR1 and CDR2 are MNHEY and SMNVEV (reference sequence). In DNA form, the CDR3 reads TGTGCCAGCAGGCCGGGACAGATGAATTCACCCCTCCACTTT. The encoded protein is CASRPGQMNSPLHF.

The V call is TRBV2, the J call TRBJ2-1; the D gene is possibly TRBD2 (6 bases). CDR1 SNHLY and CDR2 FYNNEI come from the germline V gene. The V and J ends lost 0 bases and 9 bases respectively, with 9 bases between them. This CDR3 spans 13 amino acids. The CDR3 here is CASSEAREAEQFF. The DNA for the CDR3 is TGTGCCAGCAGTGAAGCGCGGGAAGCTGAGCAGTTCTTC.

The chain links TRBV14 to TRBJ2-3; TRBD2 matches 8 bases. With V trimmed by 3 bases and J by 2 bases, 10 bases remained unmatched. Germline V gene data show CDR1 as SGHDN and CDR2 as FVKESK. The CDR3 spans 17 residues. The CDR3 here is CASSHDRAGANTDTQYF. The CDR3 DNA sequence: TGTGCCAGCAGCCATGATCGAGCGGGAGCGAACACAGATACGCAGTATTTT.

Regarding this clone: The sample contains more than one DNA sequence encoding this CDR3. J is TRBJ1-5 and V is TRBV28; D not resolved. The CDR3 spans 13 residues. The germline V and J ends were trimmed by 3 bases and 0 bases, with 3 bases remaining between them. Germline assignment: CDR1 MDHEN and CDR2 SYDVKM. The CDR3, as DNA: TGTGCCAGCAGTTTGGCTAGCAATCAGCCCCAGCATTTT. It translates to CASSLASNQPQHF.

The chain carries TRBV28 and TRBJ1-4; D uncertain. Per germline, CDR1 MDHEN and CDR2 SYDVKM. V was pared by 4 bases and J by 0 bases, with 6 bases between. The length of the CDR3 is 14 residues. CDR3 sequence: CASSSQPTNEKLFF. The CDR3 DNA sequence: TGTGCCAGCAGTTCACAGCCAACTAATGAAAAACTGTTTTTT.

The chain carries TRBV7-9 and TRBJ2-3, with TRBD2 matching over 9 bases. CDR3 length: 16 amino acids. The junction had 10 bases not matched to a gene; V was cut back by 6 bases and J by 3 bases. Per the germline V gene, CDR1 is SEHNR and CDR2 is FQNEAQ (reference sequence). The CDR3, as DNA: TGTGCCAGCAGGCCCGCCGTCGCGGGAGGGACAGATACGCAGTATTTT. As protein: CASRPAVAGGTDTQYF.

The V gene is TRBV25-1, the J gene TRBJ1-1, with TRBD1 matching over 9 bases. The CDR3 runs to 17 residues. From germline, CDR1 is MGHDK and CDR2 SYGVNS. V shed 4 bases and J 4 bases; nucleotides not matched to a gene: 13. CDR3 DNA: TGTGCCAGCAGTGCTCCGGGACAGGGACTTACTGGCACTGAAGCTTTCTTT. This gives the protein CASSAPGQGLTGTEAFF.

The J gene is TRBJ2-1, the V gene TRBV19; 12 positions match TRBD2. The germline V gene encodes CDR1 LNHDA and CDR2 SQIVND (reference sequence). V dropped 5 bases and J dropped 3; count of bases not matched to a gene: 5. CDR3 length: 16 residues. This chain's CDR3 is CASSPEGLAGYNEQFF. The CDR3 DNA is TGTGCCAGTAGTCCGGAGGGACTAGCGGGCTACAATGAGCAGTTCTTC.

The chain links TRBV5-6 to TRBJ2-2; perhaps TRBD2 as D (5 bases). Germline lookup yields CDR1 SGHDT and CDR2 YYEEEE. Trimming left V 4 bases short and J 7 bases short, with 17 bases between. CDR3 length: 15 amino acids. The CDR3 here is CASSLTDREGGELFF. The CDR3 DNA follows: TGTGCCAGCAGCCTGACCGACCGCGAGGGCGGGGAGCTGTTTTTT.

This clone showed up just once. The gene calls are TRBV7-9 and TRBJ1-2; 8 bases are shared with TRBD1. Germline values: CDR1 SEHNR, CDR2 FQNEAQ (reference sequence). This CDR3 region has 15 residues. V was pared by 4 bases and J by 4 bases, with 8 bases of the junction left unmatched. The CDR3 sequence is CASSSPTGAAYGYTF. CDR3 nucleotide sequence: TGTGCCAGCAGCTCACCGACAGGGGCGGCCTATGGCTACACCTTC.

The chain has TRBV28 and TRBJ2-7; no clear D. This CDR3 has 16 residues. Looked up from germline, CDR1 is MDHEN and CDR2 is SYDVKM. The V gene lost 2 bases and the J gene lost 3 bases, with 17 bases spanning the gap. In nucleotides, the CDR3 is TGTGCCAGCAGTTTACCCCTCGGCAGGCAAGACTACGAGCAGTACTTC. This encodes CASSLPLGRQDYEQYF.

The genes are TRBV5-6 and TRBJ1-5; TRBD1 matches at 8 bases. Germline V CDR1 and CDR2: SGHDT, YYEEEE. This CDR3 spans 13 amino acids. Germline trimming cut 5 bases from V and 6 bases from J; bases unmatched to any gene: 4. The CDR3 sequence: CASSTGGRQPQHF. CDR3 bases: TGTGCCAGCAGTACAGGGGGTCGTCAGCCCCAGCATTTT.

J is TRBJ2-1 and V is TRBV6-5; 8 bases line up with TRBD2. CDR1 MNHEY and CDR2 SVGAGI come from the germline V gene. This CDR3 is 15 amino acids long. With V trimmed by 7 bases and J by 2 bases, 7 bases remained unmatched. CDR3 sequence (DNA): TGTGCCAGCACCCAGGGACTAGAGGCCTACAATGAGCAGTTCTTC. Translation gives CASTQGLEAYNEQFF.

The V and J genes are TRBV7-9 and TRBJ1-4, with TRBD1 matching over 7 bases. V was pared by 5 bases and J by 3 bases, with 6 bases of the junction left unmatched. CDR3 size: 15 residues. Germline CDR1 SEHNR, CDR2 FQNEAQ (reference sequence). The CDR3 region has the DNA TGTGCCAGCAGCCCGAGACAGGGACCTAATGAAAAACTGTTTTTT. Its protein product is CASSPRQGPNEKLFF. Drawing the rest from reference TRBV7-9 and TRBJ1-4, the complete variable domain is DTGVSQNPRHKITKRGQNVTFRCDPISEHNRLYWYRQTLGQGPEFLTYFQNEAQLEKSRLLSDRFSAERPKGSFSTLEIQRTEQGDSAMYLCASSPRQGPNEKLFFGSGTQLSVL.

The genes are TRBV7-9 and TRBJ2-7, with 10 bases lining up with TRBD1. CDR1 is SEHNR, CDR2 FQNEAQ, per germline (reference sequence). The CDR3 sequence is 18 residues long. Trimming removed 1 base from V and 2 bases from J; junction bases left unmatched: 11. The CDR3 is CASSLGSGGTGDAYEQYF. CDR3 DNA: TGTGCCAGCAGCTTAGGCTCCGGGGGGACAGGGGACGCCTACGAGCAGTACTTC. Full variable domain (remainder filled in from reference TRBV7-9 and TRBJ2-7): DTGVSQNPRHKITKRGQNVTFRCDPISEHNRLYWYRQTLGQGPEFLTYFQNEAQLEKSRLLSDRFSAERPKGSFSTLEIQRTEQGDSAMYLCASSLGSGGTGDAYEQYFGPGTRLTVT.

CDR3 loop: CASTSPQGWDYGYTF. In DNA form, the CDR3 reads TGTGCCAGCACCTCCCCTCAGGGGTGGGACTATGGCTACACCTTC. V gene TRBV28 combines with J gene TRBJ1-2, with D perhaps TRBD1 (6 bases). Trimming left V 7 bases short and J 3 bases short, with 18 bases between. Looked up from germline, CDR1 is MDHEN and CDR2 is SYDVKM. This CDR3 region has 15 residues.

The chain couples TRBV24-1 to TRBJ1-4, with D perhaps matching TRBD1 (5 bases). CDR3 length: 17 residues. The germline gives CDR1 KGHDR, CDR2 SFDVKD. Trimming removed 6 bases from V and 8 bases from J, with 24 bases in between. The CDR3: CATSRGRFSDPEEKLFF. The CDR3 nucleotides are TGTGCCACCAGTCGGGGGAGGTTCTCGGACCCGGAGGAAAAACTGTTTTTT.

This clone has only one observation. The chain employs TRBV5-1 and TRBJ2-3; 9 bases agree with TRBD1. The germline CDR1 and CDR2 sequences are SGHRS and YFSETQ. The CDR3 spans 15 residues. V dropped 0 bases and J dropped 2; count of bases not matched to a gene: 1. CDR3 sequence (DNA): TGCGCCAGCAGCTTGGGGGACAGGGCCACAGATACGCAGTATTTT. This encodes CASSLGDRATDTQYF. Supplemented by reference TRBV5-1 and TRBJ2-3, the full variable domain reads KAGVTQTPRYLIKTRGQQVTLSCSPISGHRSVSWYQQTPGQGLQFLFEYFSETQRNKGNFPGRFSGRQFSNSRSEMNVSTLELGDSALYLCASSLGDRATDTQYFGPGTRLTVL.

The V call is TRBV6-4, the J call TRBJ2-2; D uncertain. Germline CDR1 reads MRHNA; CDR2 reads SNTAGT. V lost 4 bases to trimming and J lost 3 bases, with 9 bases between them. This CDR3 is 14 amino acids long. The CDR3 sequence is CASSVRFDTGELFF. The CDR3 DNA is TGTGCCAGCAGTGTCAGGTTTGACACCGGGGAGCTGTTTTTT.

V is TRBV30 and J is TRBJ1-1; D perhaps matches TRBD1 (6 bases). V shed 2 bases and J shed 5 bases, with 12 bases lying between them. Germline CDR1 reads GTSNPN; CDR2 reads SVGIG (reference sequence). This CDR3 is built from 13 residues. CDR3 protein: CAWSTYRETEAFF. CDR3 nucleotide sequence: TGTGCCTGGAGTACGTACAGGGAGACTGAAGCTTTCTTT.

V is TRBV19 and J is TRBJ1-1; D is unresolved. The CDR3 runs 14 residues. V was trimmed by 1 base and J by 1 base, leaving 7 bases between them. Germline V gene lookup returns CDR1 LNHDA and CDR2 SQIVND (reference sequence). The CDR3 region is CASSIAGANTEAFF. The CDR3 DNA follows: TGTGCCAGTAGTATAGCGGGTGCGAACACTGAAGCTTTCTTT.

The V gene is TRBV28, the J gene TRBJ2-5, with TRBD2 matching over 7 bases. CDR1 is MDHEN, CDR2 SYDVKM, per germline. The CDR3 extends over 14 amino acids. The ends lost 7 bases at V and 5 bases at J; junction bases unmatched: 10. CDR3 region: CASNPAGVGETQYF. The CDR3 bases are TGTGCCAGCAATCCCGCGGGAGTAGGGGAGACCCAGTACTTC.

The CDR3 nucleotides read TGTGCCAGCTCAATAGAGTCCGGGACAGTTAACTATGGCTACACCTTC. Residues: CASSIESGTVNYGYTF. The chain employs TRBV18 and TRBJ1-2; TRBD1 agrees at 7 bases. Looked up from germline, CDR1 is KGHSH and CDR2 is LQKENI. V shed 5 bases and J 1 base; nucleotides not matched to a gene: 10. The CDR3 runs to 16 residues.

The V call is TRBV5-1, the J call TRBJ2-7; tentatively, D is TRBD1 (6 bases). There are 14 residues in the CDR3. V was trimmed by 4 bases and J by 5 bases, leaving 16 bases between them. Germline CDR1 SGHRS, CDR2 YFSETQ. DNA of the CDR3: TGCGCCAGCAGCCCGGGGACAATTAAACACGAGCAGTACTTC. Its translation is CASSPGTIKHEQYF. Looking up the rest from reference TRBV5-1 and TRBJ2-7 gives the full variable domain: KAGVTQTPRYLIKTRGQQVTLSCSPISGHRSVSWYQQTPGQGLQFLFEYFSETQRNKGNFPGRFSGRQFSNSRSEMNVSTLELGDSALYLCASSPGTIKHEQYFGPGTRLTVT.

V and J are TRBV28 and TRBJ1-2; 7 bases match TRBD1. With V trimmed by 6 bases and J by 4 bases, 2 bases remained unmatched. The CDR3 is 12 residues long. The germline gives CDR1 MDHEN, CDR2 SYDVKM. DNA of the CDR3: TGTGCCAGCAGAGACAGGGTCTATGGCTACACCTTC. This sequence encodes CASRDRVYGYTF.

The rearrangement joins TRBV3-1 (or the pseudogene TRBV3-2) to TRBJ1-1; 8 bases fit TRBD1. The V and J ends lost 8 bases and 0 bases, in that order; junction bases with no gene match: 8. The CDR3 runs to 15 residues. Looked up from germline, CDR1 is LGHDT and CDR2 is YNNKEL (reference sequence). The CDR3 DNA follows: TGTGCCAGCTGCCCAGGGGGCCCTTTGAACACTGAAGCTTTCTTT. Translation: CASCPGGPLNTEAFF.